This T cell receptor beta chain was found in a study of cytomegalovirus exposure and HLA in healthy donors. V was pared by 0 bases and J by 2 bases, with 8 bases between. The germline V gene encodes CDR1 LGHNA and CDR2 YSLEER. This CDR3 spans 16 amino acids. Vbeta (60) and Jbeta (13) primers were used in the PCR. Sequenced by immunoSEQ multiplex PCR; TCRdb stores in-frame clones only, minus some. This table has 100,000 to 150,000 clones, approximately 71% appearing once. This chain links TRBV4-3 with TRBJ2-6, with D possibly being TRBD2 (5 bases). The sample comprised PBMCs. The source of this sequence is a woman between 50 and 59 years old in good health and CMV-seronegative. DNA of the CDR3: TGCGCCAGCAGCCAAGACGAGGGCCCTGGGGCCAACGTCCTGACTTTC. It translates to CASSQDEGPGANVLTF.